Shown below are 27 T cell receptor beta chains from a single sample sequenced in a study of T cell repertoires in cytomegalovirus infection. Their antigen targets remain unknown. Each CDR3 protein is one row after TCRdb ran MiXCR on the reads. Altogether approximately 350,000 distinct CDR3 sequences are present, about a third being singletons, with the ten largest covering roughly 13%. Sequencing was performed on cultured PBMCs, taken from culture after CMV antigen stimulation. These receptor sequences come from a human donor in good health (CMV status not recorded). Some clones in this sample may be carry-over from other donors' samples.

This clonotype was detected a few times. This chain links TRBV6-6 with TRBJ2-1; D may be TRBD2 (6 bases). The germline V gene has CDR1 MNHNY and CDR2 SVGAGI (reference sequence). The V and J ends lost 0 bases and 2 bases respectively, with 23 bases between them. The CDR3 sequence is 20 residues long. CDR3 DNA: TGTGCCAGCAGTTACTCTCGGGGAAGTCGGGGAGGTCCTGCCTACAATGAGCAGTTCTTC. Translated: CASSYSRGSRGGPAYNEQFF.

For this clonotype: The junction shows a germline mismatch at one end, possibly a read error. This sequence joins TRBV7-2 and TRBJ1-3; D uncertain. The CDR3 runs 15 residues. Germline V gene data show CDR1 as SGHTA and CDR2 as FQGNSA. DNA for the CDR3: TGTGCCAGCAGCTTCCGTTCCAACTCTGGAAACTCCATATATTTT. As protein: CASSFRSNSGNSIYF.

As regards this clonotype: The germline gene is not matched at one end of the junction; a read error may be the cause. The gene calls are TRBV7-2 and TRBJ2-1, with D tentatively TRBD1 or TRBD2 (5 bases each). The CDR3 totals 11 residues. The germline gives CDR1 SGHTA, CDR2 FQGNSA. CDR3 loop: CASSLGPMKSF. The DNA for the CDR3 is TGTGCCAGCAGCTTGGGACCGATGAAATCCTTC.

This clonotype was counted between two and nine times. The genes are TRBV7-2 and TRBJ2-7; a weak D match, TRBD1 (5 bases). Trimming took 5 bases from V and 7 from J, leaving 12 bases between them. The CDR3 runs 12 residues. CDR1 and CDR2 (germline): SGHTA, FQGNSA. The CDR3 DNA reads TGTGCCAGCAGCCGACAGTCCGGGGAGCAGTACTTC. This translates into CASSRQSGEQYF. The full variable domain, its missing parts supplied by reference TRBV7-2 and TRBJ2-7, is GAGVSQSPSNKVTEKGKDVELRCDPISGHTALYWYRQSLGQGLEFLIYFQGNSAPDKSGLPSDRFSAERTGGSVSTLTIQRTQQEDSAVYLCASSRQSGEQYFGPGTRLTVT.

V and J are TRBV12-3 or TRBV12-4 and TRBJ2-1; TRBD2 aligns across 12 bases. The CDR3 contains 14 residues. The J segment lost 9 bases and the V segment lost 6 bases, leaving 6 bases of the junction unmatched. CDR3 nucleotide sequence: TGTGCCAGCAGCCTAGCGGGAGGGGTCAGTGAGCAGTTCTTC. As protein: CASSLAGGVSEQFF.

The chain links TRBV25-1 to TRBJ2-5; 7 bases are a match to TRBD1. Germline-derived CDR1 and CDR2 are MGHDK and SYGVNS. This CDR3 spans 13 amino acids. Losses at the gene ends were 6 bases for V and 6 bases for J; bases not matched to a gene: 7. The CDR3 protein is CASRTGNVKTQYF. CDR3 DNA: TGTGCCAGCAGGACAGGGAATGTGAAGACCCAGTACTTC.

The chain links TRBV4-3 to TRBJ2-1, with 12 bases that match TRBD2. The germline gives CDR1 LGHNA, CDR2 YSLEER. CDR3 length: 14 amino acids. With 1 base clipped from V and 11 bases from J, the junction kept 3 bases outside the gene matches. The CDR3 spells CASSQGTSGTQQFF. In DNA form, the CDR3 reads TGCGCCAGCAGCCAAGGGACTAGCGGGACCCAGCAGTTCTTC.

This clonotype has ten or more counts. This CDR3 reads CASSQGTASSYNSPLHF. The DNA of the CDR3 is TGTGCCAGCAGCCAGGGGACAGCGAGCTCCTATAATTCACCCCTCCACTTT. The rearrangement joins TRBV4-2 to TRBJ1-6; 7 positions agree with TRBD1. The CDR3 covers 17 residues. CDR1 is LGHNA and CDR2 is YNFKEQ in the germline V gene. Unmatched junction bases numbered 5, after V lost 3 bases and J lost 0 bases.

This clonotype was recorded only once. The V and J genes are TRBV5-4 and TRBJ2-1, with D tentatively TRBD1 (5 bases). V lost 0 bases to trimming and J lost 6 bases, with 10 bases between them. Per germline, CDR1 SGHNT and CDR2 YYREEE (reference sequence). This CDR3 contains 14 residues. CDR3 bases: TGTGCCAGCAGCTTGGTGGACATGAGCAATGAGCAGTTCTTC. Residues: CASSLVDMSNEQFF.

This rearrangement joins TRBV6-6 to TRBJ2-5, with 8 positions matching TRBD2. Germline CDR1 and CDR2: MNHNY and SVGAGI (reference sequence). V trimming: 6 bases; J trimming: 2 bases; junction bases outside the gene matches: 2. The CDR3 is 13 amino acids. CDR3 sequence: CASSTGGQETQYF. In nucleotides, the CDR3 is TGTGCCAGCAGCACGGGAGGGCAAGAGACCCAGTACTTC.

This chain joins TRBV12-3 or TRBV12-4 and TRBJ2-5; D remains unclear. CDR3 size: 15 residues. V lost 0 bases to trimming and J lost 5 bases, with 13 bases between them. CDR3 sequence (DNA): TGTGCCAGCAGTTTAGCTACCGGCCTGGGGGAGACCCAGTACTTC. Translation gives CASSLATGLGETQYF.

This clonotype has at least ten counts. The CDR3 region has the DNA TGTGCCAGCAGCTTATTACAGGCCGAAGAGACCCAGTACTTC. Its translation is CASSLLQAEETQYF. The V call is TRBV7-8, the J call TRBJ2-5; tentatively, D is TRBD1 (5 bases). This CDR3 comprises 14 residues. The V gene's germline CDR1 is SGHVS and CDR2 FQNEAQ. V was trimmed by 2 bases and J by 3 bases, leaving 10 bases between them.

This chain joins TRBV12-3 or TRBV12-4 and TRBJ1-5, with D unclear. The CDR3 spans 13 residues. Trimming removed 7 bases at V and 4 bases at J, with 11 bases between. The CDR3 region has the DNA TGTGCCAGCACCCCTAGATTGAATCAGCCCCAGCATTTT. It yields the protein CASTPRLNQPQHF.

This clonotype appeared once. The CDR3 is CSARDGFQETQYF. The DNA for the CDR3 is TGCAGTGCTAGAGACGGATTCCAAGAGACCCAGTACTTC. The J gene is TRBJ2-5, the V gene TRBV20-1, with D unresolved. Trimming left V 0 bases short and J 1 base short, with 6 bases between. The CDR3 totals 13 residues. Germline V CDR1 and CDR2: DFQATT, SNEGSKA (reference sequence).

A few counts support this clonotype. This chain uses TRBV12-3 or TRBV12-4 with TRBJ2-7, with TRBD2 as a possible D gene (5 bases). The V gene lost 5 bases and the J gene lost 0 bases, with 14 bases spanning the gap. The CDR3 runs 15 residues. The CDR3 DNA reads as TGTGCCAGCAGTCCGCCGGGGTCTCTCTCCTACGAGCAGTACTTC. Its translation: CASSPPGSLSYEQYF.

The chain recombines TRBV14 with TRBJ2-1; possibly TRBD2 for D (6 bases). The CDR3 is 15 residues long. V gave up 0 bases and J gave up 7 bases, with 13 bases separating them. Germline loops: CDR1 SGHDN, CDR2 FVKESK. The CDR3 DNA is TGTGCCAGCAGCCAAGATTACGGAAGCGGGAATGAGCAGTTCTTC. Translating gives CASSQDYGSGNEQFF.

The V gene is TRBV6-6, the J gene TRBJ2-1, with 7 bases fitting TRBD2. The CDR3 sequence is 16 residues long. V lost 1 base and J lost 5; bases outside the gene matches: 8. CDR1 is MNHNY, CDR2 SVGAGI, per germline (reference sequence). The CDR3 here is CASSYFGGSVNNEQFF. DNA of the CDR3: TGTGCCAGCAGTTACTTCGGCGGGAGCGTCAACAATGAGCAGTTCTTC.

The genes are TRBV6-6 and TRBJ2-5, with D uncertain. Trimming stripped 6 bases from V and 5 bases from J, with 16 bases between. The V gene's germline CDR1 is MNHNY and CDR2 SVGAGI (reference sequence). The CDR3 extends over 14 amino acids. In DNA, the CDR3 is TGTGCCAGCAGCCCCTTGAGGATACCGGAGACCCAGTACTTC. Translating gives CASSPLRIPETQYF.

The chain links TRBV20-1 to TRBJ2-3; TRBD2 is a possible D gene (5 bases). The V gene lost 6 bases and the J gene lost 4 bases, with 11 bases spanning the gap. Per the germline V gene, CDR1 is DFQATT and CDR2 is SNEGSKA (reference sequence). The CDR3 runs to 12 residues. This CDR3 reads CSARLSADTQYF. The CDR3 DNA is TGCAGTGCAAGACTAAGCGCAGATACGCAGTATTTT.

In its sample, this clonotype was seen a few times. CDR3 bases: TGTGCCAGCAGCCCCTTCGGCAGAAGCACCGGGGAGCTGTTTTTT. As protein: CASSPFGRSTGELFF. The chain is built from TRBV5-8 and TRBJ2-2; D uncertain. Germline V gene data show CDR1 as SGHTS and CDR2 as YDEGEE. The CDR3 runs 15 residues. V was trimmed by 4 bases and J by 4 bases, leaving 14 bases between them.

The sample holds a few counts of this clonotype. The V call is TRBV6-4, the J call TRBJ2-1; D is possibly TRBD2 (5 bases). The CDR3 covers 15 residues. Trimming left V 4 bases short and J 5 bases short, with 15 bases between. Germline lookup yields CDR1 MRHNA and CDR2 SNTAGT. CDR3 sequence reads: CASSGGATPNNEQFF. The CDR3 bases are TGTGCCAGCAGTGGGGGAGCCACCCCAAACAATGAGCAGTTCTTC.

The chain has TRBV19 and TRBJ2-2, with D perhaps TRBD2 (7 bases). The germline V gene has CDR1 LNHDA and CDR2 SQIVND (reference sequence). This CDR3 has 15 amino acids. Trimming left V 7 bases short and J 2 bases short, with 14 bases between. The CDR3 nucleotides are TGTGCCAGTATTAGGGGGGGCCCTAACACCGGGGAGCTGTTTTTT. Translated, it gives CASIRGGPNTGELFF.

The chain recombines TRBV7-9 with TRBJ2-7; D may correspond to TRBD1 or TRBD2 (5 bases each). Looked up from germline, CDR1 is SEHNR and CDR2 is FQNEAQ (reference sequence). The germline V and J ends were trimmed by 6 bases and 2 bases, with 20 bases remaining between them. This CDR3 is 16 amino acids long. CDR3 region: CASSSVTGTVTYEQYF. CDR3 in DNA: TGTGCCAGCAGTTCTGTGACCGGGACCGTGACCTACGAGCAGTACTTC.

This clonotype is labeled as medium-sized. For the CDR3, the DNA is TGTGCCAGCAGCTTTAGCGGGAGGGCCGTGAATGAGCAGTTCTTC. It is translated as CASSFSGRAVNEQFF. The chain uses TRBV7-2 and TRBJ2-1; TRBD2 matches at 11 bases. Germline lookup yields CDR1 SGHTA and CDR2 FQGNSA. Trimming cost V 3 bases and J 7 bases; bases outside gene matches: 5. The CDR3 totals 15 residues.

The chain employs TRBV7-2 and TRBJ2-2, with D possibly TRBD1 on 6 matching bases. The germline V and J ends were trimmed by 10 bases and 1 base, with 7 bases remaining between them. Germline V gene data show CDR1 as SGHTA and CDR2 as FQGNSA. The CDR3 is 12 residues long. CDR3 nucleotides: TGTGCCACAGGGGAGAACACCGGGGAGCTGTTTTTT. The encoded protein is CATGENTGELFF.

This clonotype has just a few counts. The V and J genes are TRBV12-3 or TRBV12-4 and TRBJ1-2; the match to TRBD1 covers 7 bases. V lost 2 bases to trimming and J lost 7 bases; unmatched junction nucleotides: 7. CDR3 length: 14 residues. As DNA, the CDR3 is TGTGCCAGCAGTTTAATTGACAGGGCCTCTGGCTACACCTTC. Translated, it gives CASSLIDRASGYTF.

The genes are TRBV6-5 and TRBJ2-5, with 7 bases matching TRBD1. Germline V gives CDR1 MNHEY, CDR2 SVGAGI. CDR3 length equals 16 residues. V lost 0 bases to trimming and J lost 4 bases; unmatched junction nucleotides: 8. The chain's CDR3 is CASSYSPRQGAETQYF. The CDR3 nucleotides are TGTGCCAGCAGTTACTCACCGCGACAGGGAGCAGAGACCCAGTACTTC.